This T cell receptor (beta chain) was obtained from a study of T cells in Graves' hyperthyroidism and ophthalmopathy. General observations from the study: Among clonotypes expanded in thyroid above 0.001, most were also found in blood.

Regions amplified from RNA transcripts were the TCR beta CDR3 regions. When the TCR CDR3 underwent first-round RT-PCR, the HTBI primer set was used. TCRdb re-derived calls from the multiplex PCR reads in MiXCR, one entry per CDR3 protein. The data show about 370,000 distinct CDR3 sequences, 15% seen once. The authors obtained PBMCs from roughly 10 ml of fresh peripheral blood. Trimming removed 6 bases at V and 1 base at J, with 15 bases between. This CDR3 has 15 amino acids. Germline CDR1 is MDHEN and CDR2 is SYDVKM. With regard to this clonotype: Its antigen is currently unknown.

The chain is built from TRBV28 and TRBJ1-1; D gene ambiguous. Material: blood. The source of this sequence is a woman in her sixties or seventies with Graves' ophthalmopathy. The CDR3, as DNA: TGTGCCAGCAGCCCCCCCGGGAGTTGGAACACTGAAGCTTTCTTT. Translated: CASSPPGSWNTEAFF.